This is a list of T cell receptor beta chains from one sample in a study of T cell responses to AZD1222 COVID-19 vaccine. Assay used: immunoSEQ multiplex PCR; TCRdb lists only in-frame clones, some missing. This table has 75,000 to 100,000 clones, about 85% appearing once. The sample here was peripheral blood, taken on day 0 of AZD1222 vaccination. These receptors originate from an adult in good health. CDR3s include the opening cysteine and the closing phenylalanine or tryptophan. A D gene is named only where the DNA matches it firmly. Part of the rows lack a size; the others show once, few, many or a class for expanded clones.

j_call v_call d_call clone_size cdr3_nt cdr3_aa
TRBJ1-2 TRBV6-2/TRBV6-3 NA NA TGTGCCAGCAGTCCGAGACAGCATAACTATGGCTACACCTTC CASSPRQHNYGYTF
TRBJ2-1 TRBV7-9 NA NA TGTGCCAGCAGCTCAAGAAATTACAATGAGCAGTTCTTC CASSSRNYNEQFF
TRBJ2-7 TRBV28 TRBD2 NA TGTGCCAGCAACTCCGGGAGGGTACCGCACGAGCAGTACTTC CASNSGRVPHEQYF
TRBJ1-6 TRBV10-1 TRBD1 NA TGCGCCAGCAGTGAGTCAGTGGGCAGGGGGAGCTCCTATAATTCACCCCTCCACTTT CASSESVGRGSSYNSPLHF
TRBJ1-5 TRBV6-2/TRBV6-3 TRBD1 once TGTGCCAGCAGTTACGGACAGGGTGGGCCCGATAATCAGCCCCAGCATTTT CASSYGQGGPDNQPQHF
TRBJ2-7 TRBV6-2/TRBV6-3 TRBD2 few TGTGCCAGCAGTTCCAGCCGGACTAGCTCTAATTACGAGCAGTACTTC CASSSSRTSSNYEQYF
TRBJ1-5 TRBV7-6 TRBD1 NA TGTGCCAGCAGCGTTTCCGGGACAGCAAGCAATCAGCCCCAGCATTTT CASSVSGTASNQPQHF
TRBJ2-5 TRBV7-2 TRBD1 NA TGTGCCAGCAGCTTAGTGGCCGGACAGGGTTGGAGAGAGACCCAGTACTTC CASSLVAGQGWRETQYF
TRBJ1-5 TRBV6-5 NA NA TGTGCCAGCAGAGCCGGGCAGCCCCAGCATTTT CASRAGQPQHF
TRBJ1-2 TRBV6-2/TRBV6-3 NA once TGTGCCAGCAGTTCCTCGGAAACCGCCTTTGGCTACACCTTC CASSSSETAFGYTF
TRBJ1-2 TRBV15 NA NA TGTGCCACCAGCAGAGATCTCGCATCGTATGGCTACACCTTC CATSRDLASYGYTF
TRBJ1-1 TRBV2 TRBD1 NA TGTGCCAGCAGGGGGACAGGGGGATACACTGAAGCTTTCTTT CASRGTGGYTEAFF
TRBJ1-3 TRBV2 NA NA TGTGCCAGCAGCCCTTTGAGAAACACCATATATTTT CASSPLRNTIYF
TRBJ1-5 TRBV28 NA NA TGTGCCGCCCAGGGGAACAATCAGCCCCAGCATTTT CAAQGNNQPQHF
TRBJ2-7 TRBV19 TRBD1 NA TGTGCCAGTAAGTTGACAGGGGTGTCCTACGAGCAGTACTTC CASKLTGVSYEQYF
TRBJ1-5 TRBV30 NA NA TGTGCCTGGAGTGTAGTACAGAATAATCAGCCCCAGCATTTT CAWSVVQNNQPQHF
TRBJ2-7 TRBV21-1 NA NA TGTGCCAGCAAACCGGCTCGACTCGGCTCCTACGAGCAGTACTTC CASKPARLGSYEQYF
TRBJ2-1 TRBV6-2/TRBV6-3 NA NA TGTGCCAGCAGTTACTCGGGTCGGGCCGCACCGCTACACAATGAGCAGTTCTTC CASSYSGRAAPLHNEQFF
TRBJ2-3 TRBV10-3 TRBD1 NA TGTGCCATCAGTGAGAAGGGACAGGCGATTACAGATACGCAGTATTTT CAISEKGQAITDTQYF
TRBJ2-1 TRBV24-1 TRBD1 NA TGTGCCACCAGTGATTTAAAGTCTTCGACAGGGGTTTCGTTCGATGAGCAGTTCTTC CATSDLKSSTGVSFDEQFF
TRBJ1-5 TRBV6-1 NA NA TGTGCCAGCAGTGATAACGGGGGAGGTCAGCCCCAGCATTTT CASSDNGGGQPQHF
TRBJ2-3 TRBV7-2 NA NA TGTGCCAGCACCCAGGTACCAAGCACAGATACGCAGTATTTT CASTQVPSTDTQYF
TRBJ2-2 TRBV7-8 NA few TGTGCCAGCAGCTTCTCAACGGGGGTGGTTGCCGGGGAGCTGTTTTTT CASSFSTGVVAGELFF
TRBJ1-2 TRBV2 NA NA TGTGCCAGCACAAACAGGGTTATCTATGGCTACACCTTC CASTNRVIYGYTF
TRBJ2-2 TRBV7-6 NA once TGTGCCAGCAGCATTACAGGGAACACCGGGGAGCTGTTTTTT CASSITGNTGELFF
TRBJ1-3 TRBV5-1 NA NA TGCGCCAGCAGCTTAGGGATTATCGGAAACACCATATATTTT CASSLGIIGNTIYF